Below, 25 T cell receptor beta chains from the same sample are listed, as sequenced in a study of shared clonotypes between healthy human individuals (dated by TCRdb to about 2020). The library was prepared using the immunoSEQ multiplex PCR assay. This immuneACCESS table, as held by TCRdb, lists in-frame sequences with V and J called but not all clones. Of the missing ones, under half trace to an unresolved V gene in checked studies; the others have no known cause. This sample is represented by 850,000 to 1,200,000 clones; around 74% of them were singletons. Clones ranked in the top ten supply less than 1.5% of the sample. The sequenced sample consisted of memory CD4+ T cells sorted from blood. The cell subset or site label, read with the paper, signifies: CD45RA-negative fraction. The receptors here all came from a man younger than 35 in good health.

The gene calls are TRBV5-1 and TRBJ1-5; D uncertain. The CDR3 totals 15 residues. Germline CDR1 and CDR2: SGHRS and YFSETQ. V lost 0 bases and J 0 bases, leaving 7 bases between the germline ends. CDR3 residues: CASSLGGSSNQPQHF. CDR3 nucleotide sequence: TGCGCCAGCAGCTTGGGCGGGAGTAGCAATCAGCCCCAGCATTTT.

This clone was seen ten or more times. This rearrangement joins TRBV5-6 to TRBJ1-2; 9 bases fit TRBD1. The CDR3 spans 14 residues. V shed 1 base, J shed 8 bases, and the junction held 6 bases outside the gene matches. Germline CDR1 and CDR2: SGHDT and YYEEEE. Here the CDR3 DNA reads TGTGCCAGCAGCTTGAAGCCGGGACAGGGAGGCTACACCTTC. Protein product: CASSLKPGQGGYTF. The full variable domain, in which reference TRBV5-6 and TRBJ1-2 provide the parts outside the CDR3, is DAGVTQSPTHLIKTRGQQVTLRCSPKSGHDTVSWYQQALGQGPQFIFQYYEEEERQRGNFPDRFSGHQFPNYSSELNVNALLLGDSALYLCASSLKPGQGGYTFGSGTRLTVV.

J is TRBJ2-3 and V is TRBV4-1; 11 bases fit TRBD1. Trimming removed 8 bases from V and 3 bases from J; junction bases left unmatched: 10. This CDR3 has 16 amino acids. CDR1 is MGHRA and CDR2 is YSYEKL in the germline V gene. DNA for the CDR3: TGCGCCAGCGGCACAACCGGGACAGGGGGAACAGATACGCAGTATTTT. This translates into CASGTTGTGGTDTQYF.

This chain links TRBV12-5 with TRBJ1-1; D gene uncertain. Per the germline V gene, CDR1 is LGHNT and CDR2 is FRNRAP. This CDR3 is built from 14 residues. Trimming took off 5 bases at V and 8 bases at J, with 18 bases between the two ends. The chain's CDR3 is CASGGNKDGGEAFF. The CDR3 DNA follows: TGTGCTAGTGGTGGCAATAAGGACGGCGGAGAAGCTTTCTTT. The full variable domain, in which reference TRBV12-5 and TRBJ1-1 provide the parts outside the CDR3, is DARVTQTPRHKVTEMGQEVTMRCQPILGHNTVFWYRQTMMQGLELLAYFRNRAPLDDSGMPKDRFSAEMPDATLATLKIQPSEPRDSAVYFCASGGNKDGGEAFFGQGTRLTVV.

The sample holds a few counts of this clone. This sequence joins TRBV6-6 and TRBJ1-2; D unclear. This CDR3 region has 12 residues. Trimming removed 6 bases at V and 4 bases at J, with 9 bases between. Germline CDR1 reads MNHNY; CDR2 reads SVGAGI (reference sequence). CDR3 region: CASSPERYGYTF. In nucleotides, the CDR3 is TGTGCCAGCAGCCCGGAGCGCTATGGCTACACCTTC.

The chain uses TRBV4-1 and TRBJ2-7; possible D gene TRBD1, 6 bases. The CDR3 consists of 13 residues. Germline V gene sequence: CDR1 MGHRA, CDR2 YSYEKL. V was trimmed by 5 bases and J by 6 bases, leaving 14 bases between them. CDR3 nucleotide sequence: TGCGCCAGCAGCGACCATACAGGGAGCGAGCAGTACTTC. Encoded protein: CASSDHTGSEQYF.

The rearrangement links TRBV4-1 to TRBJ2-7, with 12 bases that match TRBD2. The junction had 9 bases not matched to a gene; V was cut back by 6 bases and J by 6 bases. Germline CDR1 MGHRA, CDR2 YSYEKL. This CDR3 is 15 amino acids long. The DNA of the CDR3 is TGCGCCAGCAGTCCTATGACTAGCGGGAGAGGCGAGCAGTACTTC. It codes for CASSPMTSGRGEQYF.

The CDR3 sequence: CASSFGLQGDEQYF. CDR3 DNA sequence: TGTGCCAGCAGCTTTGGGTTACAGGGTGACGAGCAGTACTTC. The V and J genes are TRBV5-4 and TRBJ2-7; D perhaps matches TRBD1 (6 bases). CDR1 is SGHNT, CDR2 YYREEE, per germline (reference sequence). V lost 2 bases, J lost 5 bases, and 14 bases lay in between. The CDR3 contains 14 residues.

This clone was recorded only once. The chain combines TRBV30 with TRBJ2-1; D may be TRBD1 (6 bases). The germline V and J ends were trimmed by 6 bases and 9 bases, with 15 bases remaining between them. The germline V gene has CDR1 GTSNPN and CDR2 SVGIG (reference sequence). The CDR3 totals 12 residues. The CDR3 reads CACLQGKGEQFF. The CDR3 region has the DNA TGTGCCTGTTTGCAGGGGAAAGGTGAGCAGTTCTTC.

Comments on this clone: Other nucleotide sequences in the sample specify the same CDR3. The chain employs TRBV7-2 and TRBJ1-2; 9 nucleotides match TRBD1. V lost 6 bases and J lost 6; bases outside the gene matches: 8. There are 14 residues in the CDR3. CDR1 SGHTA and CDR2 FQGNSA come from the germline V gene. In nucleotides, the CDR3 is TGTGCCAGCAGTACCCGGGACAGGGTGGATGGCTACACCTTC. It encodes CASSTRDRVDGYTF.

This chain connects TRBV6-5 to TRBJ2-5, with D possibly TRBD2 on 7 matching bases. Trimming stripped 8 bases from V and 3 bases from J, with 10 bases between. Germline V lookup: CDR1 MNHEY, CDR2 SVGAGI. This CDR3 has 12 amino acids. The CDR3 nucleotides read TGTGCCAGCGGGGAGGGGGAAGAGACCCAGTACTTC. Encoded protein: CASGEGEETQYF.

The chain uses TRBV18 and TRBJ1-2; the D gene is possibly TRBD1 (5 bases). CDR3 length: 12 amino acids. V was shortened by 8 bases and J by 13 bases, with 20 bases between the two germline ends. CDR1 and CDR2 from the germline V gene are KGHSH and LQKENI. Here the CDR3 DNA reads TGTGCCAGCGGACAAGGATTAAGAACTTCCACCTTC. This gives the protein CASGQGLRTSTF.

This chain links TRBV5-1 with TRBJ2-3; D is possibly TRBD1 or TRBD2 (5 bases each). Trimming pared 0 bases from V and 2 bases from J, leaving 10 bases between. Germline CDR1 is SGHRS and CDR2 is YFSETQ. The CDR3 runs to 15 residues. The DNA for the CDR3 is TGCGCCAGCAGCTTGGAACGGGGCTACACAGATACGCAGTATTTT. Residues: CASSLERGYTDTQYF.

The rearrangement joins TRBV6-1 to TRBJ1-1; weak D call: TRBD1 (5 bases). The CDR3 runs to 14 residues. CDR1 MNHNS and CDR2 SASEGT come from the germline V gene. Trimming removed 2 bases at V and 1 base at J, with 8 bases between. For the CDR3, the DNA is TGTGCCAGCAGTGAAAGACAGAGGAACACTGAAGCTTTCTTT. It yields the protein CASSERQRNTEAFF.

The J gene is TRBJ2-7, the V gene TRBV18; tentatively, D is TRBD1 or TRBD2 (6 bases each). This CDR3 contains 13 residues. The germline CDR1 and CDR2 sequences are KGHSH and LQKENI. Trimming took off 5 bases at V and 3 bases at J, with 11 bases between the two ends. The CDR3 spells CASSYGGGYEQYF. In DNA form, the CDR3 reads TGTGCCAGCTCATATGGAGGGGGCTACGAGCAGTACTTC.

This clone was observed once. The rearrangement uses TRBV30 and TRBJ2-4; D gene ambiguous. The CDR3 consists of 15 residues. The germline CDR1 and CDR2 sequences are GTSNPN and SVGIG (reference sequence). V was shortened by 0 bases and J by 2 bases, with 11 bases between the two germline ends. The CDR3 region is CAWSVLSGPKNIQYF. The CDR3 coding sequence is TGTGCCTGGAGTGTTTTGTCCGGCCCCAAAAACATTCAGTACTTC.

A note on this clone: A single base separates this from a much larger clone, so it may be a read error. Other DNA sequences in the sample encode the same CDR3. The chain uses TRBV30 and TRBJ1-2; weak D call: TRBD1 (5 bases). The CDR3 spans 11 residues. Trimming cost V 3 bases and J 4 bases, with 6 bases left between them. The V gene's germline CDR1 is GTSNPN and CDR2 SVGIG (reference sequence). The CDR3 here is CAWSGTYGYTF. The DNA of the CDR3 is TGTGCCTGGAGCGGGACCTATGGCTACACCTTC.

Turning to this clone: This sample includes further DNA sequences coding for the same CDR3. This rearrangement joins TRBV5-1 to TRBJ2-3; D may be TRBD1 (5 bases). Germline V lookup: CDR1 SGHRS, CDR2 YFSETQ. The V gene lost 0 bases and the J gene lost 1 base, with 9 bases spanning the gap. This CDR3 contains 15 residues. CDR3 nucleotide sequence: TGCGCCAGCAGCTTGGTGGGCAGGGGCACAGATACGCAGTATTTT. As protein: CASSLVGRGTDTQYF. Drawing the rest from reference TRBV5-1 and TRBJ2-3, the complete variable domain is KAGVTQTPRYLIKTRGQQVTLSCSPISGHRSVSWYQQTPGQGLQFLFEYFSETQRNKGNFPGRFSGRQFSNSRSEMNVSTLELGDSALYLCASSLVGRGTDTQYFGPGTRLTVL.

This chain's CDR3 is CSVVGRLSNNEQFF. CDR3 DNA sequence: TGCAGCGTTGTTGGGAGGTTGTCTAACAATGAGCAGTTCTTC. V gene TRBV29-1 combines with J gene TRBJ2-1; a weak D match, TRBD2 (6 bases). The CDR3 sequence is 14 residues long. Germline V CDR1 and CDR2: SQVTM, ANQGSEA. Trimming took off 4 bases at V and 5 bases at J, with 15 bases between the two ends.

This clone is a singleton in its sample. The genes are TRBV7-3 and TRBJ2-1, with 7 positions matching TRBD1. Per germline, CDR1 SGHTA and CDR2 FQGTGA. There are 15 residues in the CDR3. V gave up 1 base and J gave up 3 bases; unmatched junction bases: 3. The CDR3 nucleotides read TGTGCCAGCAGCTTAAATCAGGGGGACTACAATGAGCAGTTCTTC. Protein: CASSLNQGDYNEQFF.

This clone was detected ten times or more. The rearrangement links TRBV14 to TRBJ2-7; 9 positions agree with TRBD1. V shed 4 bases and J 2 bases; nucleotides not matched to a gene: 6. This CDR3 spans 15 amino acids. Germline-derived CDR1 and CDR2 are SGHDN and FVKESK. CDR3 in amino acids: CASSRTGAPAYEQYF. The CDR3 DNA follows: TGTGCCAGCAGCCGGACAGGGGCGCCTGCCTACGAGCAGTACTTC.

This clone was recorded once. The chain combines TRBV19 with TRBJ1-5; tentatively, D is TRBD1 (5 bases). The germline V gene has CDR1 LNHDA and CDR2 SQIVND (reference sequence). The CDR3 length is 13 residues. V shed 4 bases and J shed 7 bases, with 11 bases lying between them. The CDR3 DNA reads TGTGCCAGTAGTAGGAATCAGGGACAGCCCCAGCATTTT. Its protein is CASSRNQGQPQHF.

This clone was observed a few times. V usage is TRBV9 and J usage is TRBJ1-3; 12 bases line up with TRBD1. Germline values: CDR1 SGDLS, CDR2 YYNGEE. The CDR3 runs 17 residues. Losses at the gene ends were 0 bases for V and 3 bases for J; bases not matched to a gene: 4. The CDR3 nucleotides are TGTGCCAGCAGCGTAGCGGGACAGGGGGCAGGTGGAAACACCATATATTTT. Amino acids: CASSVAGQGAGGNTIYF.

On this clone: The same CDR3 can be traced to other DNA sequences in this sample. The genes are TRBV9 and TRBJ2-1; 8 nucleotides agree with TRBD2. The CDR3 consists of 13 residues. J gave up 10 bases and V 3 bases, and 6 bases lay outside the gene matches. Germline CDR1 is SGDLS and CDR2 is YYNGEE. The CDR3 spells CASSANVAGEQFF. CDR3 sequence (DNA): TGTGCCAGCAGCGCAAACGTAGCGGGGGAGCAGTTCTTC.

The rearrangement joins TRBV9 to TRBJ1-2; D is uncertain. The CDR3 covers 14 residues. The germline CDR1 and CDR2 sequences are SGDLS and YYNGEE. V lost 0 bases, J lost 6 bases, and 12 bases lay in between. Here the CDR3 DNA reads TGTGCCAGCAGCGTAGCCCGAACAGACCATGGCTACACCTTC. Its translation is CASSVARTDHGYTF.